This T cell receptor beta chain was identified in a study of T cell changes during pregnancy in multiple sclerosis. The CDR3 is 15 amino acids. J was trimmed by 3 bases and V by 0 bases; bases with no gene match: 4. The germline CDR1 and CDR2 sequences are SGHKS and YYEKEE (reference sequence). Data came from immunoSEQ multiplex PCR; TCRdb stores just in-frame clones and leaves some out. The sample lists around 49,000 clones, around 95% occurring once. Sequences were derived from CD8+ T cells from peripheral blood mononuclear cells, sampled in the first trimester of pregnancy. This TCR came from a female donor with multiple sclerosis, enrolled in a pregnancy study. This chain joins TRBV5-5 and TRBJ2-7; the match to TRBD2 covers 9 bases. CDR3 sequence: CASSLGLAGLYEQYF. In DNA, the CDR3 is TGTGCCAGCAGCTTGGGGCTAGCGGGACTCTACGAGCAGTACTTC.